The 10 T cell receptor beta chains reported below all come from one sample, sequenced in a study of human T cells and chemical hapten exposure. TCRdb itself ran the RACE reads through MiXCR, one entry per CDR3 protein. The repertoire holds roughly 94,000 distinct CDR3 sequences, with about 9.6% as singletons. The sample's time point: patch test 2, 6 weeks after DPC sensitization. Indicated treatment: therapeutic diphenylcyclopropenone sensitization with weekly scalp DPC. Sequenced material: whole blood, taken in connection with sensitization to the hapten diphenylcyclopropenone (DPC). These receptors originate from a woman aged 40-49 years with alopecia areata. Some clones in this sample may be carry-over from other donors' samples.

This clonotype has just a few counts. The chain recombines TRBV10-3 with TRBJ2-5; the D is unclear. CDR1 ENHRY and CDR2 SYGVKD come from the germline V gene. Trimming stripped 2 bases from V and 1 base from J, with 11 bases between. The CDR3 runs to 15 residues. Here the CDR3 DNA reads TGTGCCATCAGTGAGGGGGTAACGGGCCAAGAGACCCAGTACTTC. Translation gives CAISEGVTGQETQYF.

This clonotype has ten or more counts. V is TRBV27 and J is TRBJ1-1; TRBD1 matches at 7 bases. V gave up 5 bases and J gave up 11 bases; unmatched junction bases: 11. The CDR3 extends over 13 amino acids. Germline CDR1 is MNHEY and CDR2 is SMNVEV (reference sequence). CDR3 residues: CASSPVTGDWAFF. The DNA of the CDR3 is TGTGCCAGCAGTCCAGTAACAGGGGATTGGGCTTTCTTT.

This clonotype has just a few counts. In nucleotides, the CDR3 is TGTGCCAGCAGATCCGGTGGCAATCAGCCCCAGCATTTT. Protein product: CASRSGGNQPQHF. This rearrangement joins TRBV6-2 or TRBV6-3 to TRBJ1-5; D gene ambiguous. Per the germline V gene, CDR1 is MNHEY and CDR2 is SVGEGT. This CDR3 region has 13 residues. The germline V and J ends were trimmed by 6 bases and 2 bases, with 8 bases remaining between them.

This clonotype was counted ten times or more. One end of the junction does not line up with germline, which may come from a read error. The chain uses TRBV28 and TRBJ2-1, with 7 bases matching TRBD1. This CDR3 is built from 14 residues. CDR1 and CDR2 (germline): MDHEN, SYDVKM. The CDR3 loop is CASRPRTGGRWGYF. The CDR3 DNA is TGTGCCAGCCGACCCCGGACAGGTGGGCGTTGGGGGTATTTC.

This clonotype was seen repeatedly, ten times or more. This sequence joins TRBV5-8 and TRBJ1-5; 7 bases align to TRBD1. Per the germline V gene, CDR1 is SGHTS and CDR2 is YDEGEE. V gave up 5 bases and J gave up 7 bases; unmatched junction bases: 6. CDR3 size: 13 residues. The CDR3 sequence: CASSNNRGQPQHF. The CDR3 DNA reads TGTGCCAGCAGTAACAACAGGGGCCAGCCCCAGCATTTT.

This clonotype has more than one count but fewer than ten. J is TRBJ2-3 and V is TRBV6-5, with D possibly TRBD1 on 5 matching bases. V was pared by 7 bases and J by 1 base, with 9 bases between. Looked up from germline, CDR1 is MNHEY and CDR2 is SVGAGI. The CDR3 runs 13 residues. The CDR3 loop is CASTGFRTDTQYF. In DNA, the CDR3 is TGTGCCAGCACAGGGTTTCGCACAGATACGCAGTATTTT.

This clonotype appeared many times. This chain uses TRBV7-2 with TRBJ2-1; maybe TRBD2 (6 bases). CDR1 SGHTA and CDR2 FQGNSA come from the germline V gene. V lost 4 bases to trimming and J lost 4 bases, with 20 bases between them. The CDR3 totals 17 residues. The CDR3 sequence: CASSYMPFSGLYNEQFF. For the CDR3, the DNA is TGTGCCAGCAGCTATATGCCGTTTAGCGGACTATACAATGAGCAGTTCTTC.

This clonotype has just a few counts. The chain employs TRBV27 and TRBJ2-6; 7 bases are a match to TRBD1. The CDR3 has 15 residues. Germline V CDR1 and CDR2: MNHEY, SMNVEV (reference sequence). The J segment lost 4 bases and the V segment lost 6 bases, leaving 6 bases of the junction unmatched. The CDR3 DNA reads TGTGCCAGCAGAGATACAGGGGCCGGGGCCAACGTCCTGACTTTC. It is translated as CASRDTGAGANVLTF.

This rearrangement joins TRBV29-1 to TRBJ1-4, with D possibly TRBD1 on 5 matching bases. Germline-derived CDR1 and CDR2 are SQVTM and ANQGSEA. V dropped 6 bases and J dropped 5 bases, with 13 bases sitting between them. The CDR3 loop spans 13 amino acids. CDR3 amino acids: CSVAGTGNEKLFF. The CDR3 bases are TGCAGCGTGGCCGGGACGGGAAATGAAAAACTGTTTTTT.

This clonotype appeared many times. The chain is built from TRBV20-1 and TRBJ2-3, with 14 bases that match TRBD2. This CDR3 is built from 16 residues. Germline CDR1 DFQATT, CDR2 SNEGSKA (reference sequence). The V segment lost 5 bases and the J segment 0 bases; nucleotides outside the gene matches: 4. The CDR3 loop is CSAQGLAGGSTDTQYF. In nucleotides, the CDR3 is TGCAGTGCTCAAGGACTAGCGGGAGGAAGCACAGATACGCAGTATTTT.